The next 20 T cell receptor beta chains were all read from a single sample in a study of T cell repertoires in cytomegalovirus infection. These receptors lack a known antigen. TCRdb used MiXCR to reprocess the reads, holding one entry per CDR3 protein. The repertoire consists of fewer than 1,000,000 distinct CDR3 sequences, with about a third occurring once and the leading ten covering around 15%. This specimen was cultured CD8+ T cells from PBMCs, taken from culture after CMV antigen stimulation. The source is a human donor in good health (CMV status not recorded). Some clones in this sample may be carry-over from other donors' samples.

This chain joins TRBV24-1 and TRBJ2-5; possibly TRBD2 for D (5 bases). The V gene's germline CDR1 is KGHDR and CDR2 SFDVKD. The CDR3 is 17 amino acids. Trimming pared 4 bases from V and 3 bases from J, leaving 20 bases between. CDR3 residues: CATSERRPRAGKETQYF. For the CDR3, the DNA is TGTGCCACCAGTGAAAGGCGGCCGCGAGCCGGGAAAGAGACCCAGTACTTC.

The genes are TRBV6-9 and TRBJ1-1; 9 bases fit TRBD1. V shed 5 bases and J 4 bases; nucleotides not matched to a gene: 14. The CDR3 is 17 residues long. Germline loops: CDR1 MNHGY, CDR2 SVAAGI. CDR3 residues: CASSNPRTGERGTEAFF. CDR3 nucleotide sequence: TGTGCCAGCAGTAACCCCAGGACAGGGGAAAGGGGCACTGAAGCTTTCTTT.

The chain combines TRBV6-1 with TRBJ1-1; D is unresolved. Trimming removed 4 bases at V and 1 base at J, with 13 bases between. Per the germline V gene, CDR1 is MNHNS and CDR2 is SASEGT. CDR3 length: 15 amino acids. In DNA, the CDR3 is TGTGCCAGCAGTGCTGTCGGGTATGGGAACACTGAAGCTTTCTTT. It translates to CASSAVGYGNTEAFF.

This chain joins TRBV19 and TRBJ2-7, with 7 bases lining up with TRBD2. Looked up from germline, CDR1 is LNHDA and CDR2 is SQIVND (reference sequence). The V gene end was trimmed by 4 bases and the J gene end by 3 bases; junction bases not matched to a gene: 6. The CDR3 length is 14 residues. DNA of the CDR3: TGTGCCAGTAGTACAGAGCGGGGCCTCTACGAGCAGTACTTC. This encodes CASSTERGLYEQYF.

A few counts support this clonotype. This sequence joins TRBV4-1 and TRBJ1-6; D ambiguous. CDR3 length: 14 amino acids. The V gene's germline CDR1 is MGHRA and CDR2 YSYEKL. Trimming took 1 base from V and 3 from J, leaving 4 bases between them. In nucleotides, the CDR3 is TGCGCCAGCAGCCAAGGGGGCTATAATTCACCCCTCCACTTT. Translation gives CASSQGGYNSPLHF.

This clonotype was detected many times. The chain uses TRBV7-2 and TRBJ2-1, with a tentative D call TRBD2 (6 bases). This CDR3 contains 12 residues. V gave up 4 bases and J gave up 10 bases, with 11 bases separating them. Per germline, CDR1 SGHTA and CDR2 FQGNSA. CDR3 in amino acids: CASSSMAGEQFF. The CDR3 coding sequence is TGTGCCAGCAGCTCGATGGCGGGGGAGCAGTTCTTC.

CDR3 sequence reads: CSAPGRDEQFF. CDR3 in DNA: TGCAGTGCCCCCGGAAGGGATGAGCAGTTCTTC. This chain uses TRBV20-1 with TRBJ2-1; no firm D call. The germline V and J ends were trimmed by 6 bases and 8 bases, with 11 bases remaining between them. The CDR3 consists of 11 residues. Germline V CDR1 and CDR2: DFQATT, SNEGSKA (reference sequence).

This clonotype has ten or more counts. This chain links TRBV7-2 with TRBJ2-5, with D tentatively TRBD1 or TRBD2 (5 bases each). V lost 1 base and J lost 5, with 14 bases in between. Per germline, CDR1 SGHTA and CDR2 FQGNSA. This CDR3 has 15 amino acids. CDR3 amino acids: CASSLVPSWGETQYF. The DNA for the CDR3 is TGTGCCAGCAGCTTAGTACCTAGTTGGGGGGAGACCCAGTACTTC. The variable domain in full, with the rest retrieved from reference TRBV7-2 and TRBJ2-5, is GAGVSQSPSNKVTEKGKDVELRCDPISGHTALYWYRQSLGQGLEFLIYFQGNSAPDKSGLPSDRFSAERTGGSVSTLTIQRTQQEDSAVYLCASSLVPSWGETQYFGPGTRLLVL.

This chain joins TRBV7-9 and TRBJ2-7, with 9 bases lining up with TRBD1. The V and J ends lost 2 bases and 3 bases, in that order; junction bases with no gene match: 5. The CDR3 consists of 15 residues. Germline V gives CDR1 SEHNR, CDR2 FQNEAQ (reference sequence). For the CDR3, the DNA is TGTGCCAGCAGCTTAAGGACAGGGGAAGACTACGAGCAGTACTTC. Translation gives CASSLRTGEDYEQYF.

This clonotype occurred a few times. This sequence joins TRBV19 and TRBJ2-2; possible D gene TRBD2, 6 bases. The V end was cut by 8 bases, the J end by 6 bases, with 10 bases between. The CDR3 has 12 residues. Germline V lookup: CDR1 LNHDA, CDR2 SQIVND (reference sequence). The CDR3, as DNA: TGTGCCAGTGTGGCGGGGTCCGGGGAGCTGTTTTTT. This sequence encodes CASVAGSGELFF. The whole variable domain, filled in from reference TRBV19 and TRBJ2-2, reads DGGITQSPKYLFRKEGQNVTLSCEQNLNHDAMYWYRQDPGQGLRLIYYSQIVNDFQKGDIAEGYSVSREKKESFPLTVTSAQKNPTAFYLCASVAGSGELFFGEGSRLTVL.

This clonotype was detected only a few times. The chain combines TRBV7-9 with TRBJ1-5, with D perhaps TRBD1 (5 bases). The germline V gene has CDR1 SEHNR and CDR2 FQNEAQ (reference sequence). This CDR3 has 12 amino acids. V gave up 6 bases and J gave up 9 bases, with 12 bases separating them. The CDR3 sequence: CASSRGSRPQHF. CDR3 nucleotides: TGTGCCAGCAGTAGGGGATCGAGGCCCCAGCATTTT.

This clonotype was found a few times. The chain recombines TRBV13 with TRBJ1-6; unclear D gene. Germline CDR1 reads PRHDT; CDR2 reads FYEKMQ (reference sequence). The V gene lost 1 base and the J gene lost 6 bases, with 7 bases spanning the gap. The CDR3 is 14 residues long. DNA of the CDR3: TGTGCCAGCAGCTTAGAGGGTTTTAATTCACCCCTCCACTTT. It codes for CASSLEGFNSPLHF.

For this clonotype: Germline is not matched at one junction end, which may reflect a read error. The V gene is TRBV19, the J gene TRBJ1-3, with 7 nucleotides matching TRBD1. The germline gives CDR1 LNHDA, CDR2 SQIVND (reference sequence). The CDR3 covers 15 residues. DNA for the CDR3: TGTGTCAGTAGTTGGACAGGCGGAGACGGTCACACCATATATTTT. The encoded protein is CVSSWTGGDGHTIYF.

This chain joins TRBV29-1 and TRBJ1-4; 9 bases are a match to TRBD1. Germline-derived CDR1 and CDR2 are SQVTM and ANQGSEA. The V segment lost 6 bases and the J segment 6 bases; nucleotides outside the gene matches: 14. The CDR3 consists of 16 residues. CDR3 nucleotides: TGCAGCGTCGGACATGCTTACAGGGGGCTCGATGAAAAACTGTTTTTT. Translation gives CSVGHAYRGLDEKLFF.

The rearrangement uses TRBV2 and TRBJ2-3; 14 bases match TRBD2. Unmatched junction bases numbered 5, after V lost 5 bases and J lost 4 bases. This CDR3 is 16 amino acids long. Germline loops: CDR1 SNHLY, CDR2 FYNNEI. The CDR3 nucleotides are TGTGCCAGCAGTTGGACTAGCGGGGGGTTGGCAGATACGCAGTATTTT. It translates to CASSWTSGGLADTQYF.

Concerning this clonotype: This may be a read error, as it is one base from a much larger clone. The V and J genes are TRBV7-6 and TRBJ1-1; the match to TRBD1 covers 8 bases. Germline loops: CDR1 SGHVS, CDR2 FNYEAQ. The CDR3 contains 15 residues. The CDR3 sequence is CAGSPGQGANTEAFF. For the CDR3, the DNA is TGTGCCGGCAGCCCAGGACAGGGTGCGAACACTGAAGCTTTCTTT.

This rearrangement joins TRBV12-3 or TRBV12-4 to TRBJ1-2; TRBD1 agrees at 7 bases. The length of the CDR3 is 14 residues. V trimming: 7 bases; J trimming: 7 bases; junction bases outside the gene matches: 12. CDR3 region: CASTGGQSPPGYTF. For the CDR3, the DNA is TGTGCCAGCACAGGGGGACAGTCCCCGCCTGGCTACACCTTC.

The V and J genes are TRBV7-9 and TRBJ2-2; 13 bases match TRBD2. This CDR3 region has 16 residues. Germline-derived CDR1 and CDR2 are SEHNR and FQNEAQ (reference sequence). The J segment lost 6 bases and the V segment lost 5 bases, leaving 6 bases of the junction unmatched. The DNA of the CDR3 is TGTGCCAGCAGCCCCCCTGGACTAGCGGGGGCCGGGGAGCTGTTTTTT. Protein product: CASSPPGLAGAGELFF.

This clonotype has just a few counts. The genes are TRBV6-5 and TRBJ2-5; 8 bases fit TRBD2. The trim removed 0 bases at V and 2 bases at J, leaving 11 bases unmatched. This CDR3 has 18 residues. In germline, CDR1 is MNHEY, CDR2 SVGAGI. This chain's CDR3 is CASSYSILLAGTQETQYF. The DNA for the CDR3 is TGTGCCAGCAGTTACTCGATTCTCCTAGCGGGCACACAAGAGACCCAGTACTTC.

The rearrangement links TRBV4-2 to TRBJ1-5; D is unclear. Trimming took off 0 bases at V and 1 base at J, with 10 bases between the two ends. Germline CDR1 reads LGHNA; CDR2 reads YNFKEQ. CDR3 length: 16 amino acids. Written as DNA, the CDR3 is TGTGCCAGCAGCCAAGATCTGCGGGCGAGCAATCAGCCCCAGCATTTT. It translates to CASSQDLRASNQPQHF.